What follows describes a single TCR beta chain. From germline, CDR1 is MDHEN and CDR2 SYDVKM. The CDR3 is made up of 13 amino acids. Trimming pared 5 bases from V and 0 bases from J, leaving 7 bases between. In the original workflow: It was from reference gene primer amplification that nucleated cell counts were estimated. The data were produced by immunoSEQ multiplex PCR, yet TCRdb's version contains in-frame clones alone and is incomplete. V and J calls and clone size are as listed in that table; D and trimming were resolved from the DNA. Among under 400,000 clones listed, more than 75% were seen once. The data derive from a study of blood T cell repertoires in COVID-19. Turning to the study itself: The United States, Italy and Spain supplied acute and convalescent COVID-19 samples.

The chain recombines TRBV28 with TRBJ1-2; TRBD1 might be the D (5 bases). This TCR derives from a man aged 40-55 years in a cohort exposed to, infected with or recovered from COVID-19 (not recorded which). The sequenced sample consisted of PBMCs or T cells enriched from blood (not recorded which). CDR3 residues: CASSTQANYGYTF. In nucleotides, the CDR3 is TGTGCCAGCAGTACACAGGCTAACTATGGCTACACCTTC.